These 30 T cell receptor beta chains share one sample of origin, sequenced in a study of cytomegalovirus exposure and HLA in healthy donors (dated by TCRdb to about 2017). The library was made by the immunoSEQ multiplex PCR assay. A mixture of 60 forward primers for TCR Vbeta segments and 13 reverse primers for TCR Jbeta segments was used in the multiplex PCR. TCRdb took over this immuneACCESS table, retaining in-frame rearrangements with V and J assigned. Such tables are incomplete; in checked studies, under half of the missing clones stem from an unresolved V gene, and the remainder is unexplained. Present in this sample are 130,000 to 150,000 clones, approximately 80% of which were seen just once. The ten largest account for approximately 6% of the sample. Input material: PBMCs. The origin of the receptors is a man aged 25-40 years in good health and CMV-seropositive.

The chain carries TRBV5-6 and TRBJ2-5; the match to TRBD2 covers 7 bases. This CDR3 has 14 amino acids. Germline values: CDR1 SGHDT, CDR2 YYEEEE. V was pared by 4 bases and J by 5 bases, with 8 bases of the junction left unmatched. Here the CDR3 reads CASSKSGVKETQYF. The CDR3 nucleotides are TGTGCCAGCAGCAAAAGCGGGGTCAAGGAGACCCAGTACTTC.

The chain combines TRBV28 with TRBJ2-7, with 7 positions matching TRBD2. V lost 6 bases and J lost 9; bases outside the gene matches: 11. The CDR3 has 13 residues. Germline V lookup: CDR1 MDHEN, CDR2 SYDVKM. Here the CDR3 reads CASRGGRARGQYF. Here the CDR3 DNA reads TGTGCCAGCAGGGGGGGGAGGGCACGAGGGCAGTACTTC.

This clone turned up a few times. CDR3 in amino acids: CASSQEPQSNEKLFF. The DNA for the CDR3 is TGCGCCAGCAGCCAAGAGCCACAATCTAATGAAAAACTGTTTTTT. The chain employs TRBV4-3 and TRBJ1-4, with D hard to call. Germline CDR1 LGHNA, CDR2 YSLEER. This CDR3 has 15 amino acids. The V end was cut by 0 bases, the J end by 3 bases, with 8 bases between.

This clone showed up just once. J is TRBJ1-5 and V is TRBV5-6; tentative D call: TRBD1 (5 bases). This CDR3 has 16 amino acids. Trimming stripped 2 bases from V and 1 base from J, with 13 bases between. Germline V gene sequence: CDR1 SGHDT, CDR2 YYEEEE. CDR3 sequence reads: CASSLMTDGSNQPQHF. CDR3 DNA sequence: TGTGCCAGCAGCTTAATGACAGACGGGAGCAATCAGCCCCAGCATTTT.

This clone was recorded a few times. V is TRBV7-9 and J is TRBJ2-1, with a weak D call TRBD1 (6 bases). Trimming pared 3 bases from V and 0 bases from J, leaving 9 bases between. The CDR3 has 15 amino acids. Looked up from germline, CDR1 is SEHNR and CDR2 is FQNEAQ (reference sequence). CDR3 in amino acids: CASSFTGISYNEQFF. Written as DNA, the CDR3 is TGTGCCAGCAGCTTTACAGGGATCTCCTACAATGAGCAGTTCTTC. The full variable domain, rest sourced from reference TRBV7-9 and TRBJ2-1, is DTGVSQNPRHKITKRGQNVTFRCDPISEHNRLYWYRQTLGQGPEFLTYFQNEAQLEKSRLLSDRFSAERPKGSFSTLEIQRTEQGDSAMYLCASSFTGISYNEQFFGPGTRLTVL.

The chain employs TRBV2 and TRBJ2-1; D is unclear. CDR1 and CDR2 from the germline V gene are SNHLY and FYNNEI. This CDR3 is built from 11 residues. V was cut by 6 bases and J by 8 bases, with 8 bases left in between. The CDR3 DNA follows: TGTGCCAGCAGCGCGTCCGATGAGCAGTTCTTC. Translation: CASSASDEQFF.

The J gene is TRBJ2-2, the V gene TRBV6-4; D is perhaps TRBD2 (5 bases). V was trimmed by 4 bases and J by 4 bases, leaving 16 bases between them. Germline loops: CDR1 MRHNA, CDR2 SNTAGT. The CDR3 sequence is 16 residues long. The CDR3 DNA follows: TGTGCCAGCAGTGCCGTAGTGGAAAGCGGCACCGGGGAGCTGTTTTTT. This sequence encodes CASSAVVESGTGELFF.

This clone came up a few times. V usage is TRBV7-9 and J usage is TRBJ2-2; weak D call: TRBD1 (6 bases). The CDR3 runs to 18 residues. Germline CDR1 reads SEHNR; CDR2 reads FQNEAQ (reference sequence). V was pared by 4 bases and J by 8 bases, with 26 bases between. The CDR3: CASSWGRRGPEWEGELFF. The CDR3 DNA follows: TGTGCCAGCAGCTGGGGCCGCAGGGGCCCCGAGTGGGAAGGGGAGCTGTTTTTT.

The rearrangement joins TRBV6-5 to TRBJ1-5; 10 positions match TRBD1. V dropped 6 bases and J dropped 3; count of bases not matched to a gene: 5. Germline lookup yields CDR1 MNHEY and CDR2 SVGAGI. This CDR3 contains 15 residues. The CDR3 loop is CASRRDRGNNQPQHF. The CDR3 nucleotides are TGTGCCAGCAGGCGGGACAGGGGAAACAATCAGCCCCAGCATTTT.

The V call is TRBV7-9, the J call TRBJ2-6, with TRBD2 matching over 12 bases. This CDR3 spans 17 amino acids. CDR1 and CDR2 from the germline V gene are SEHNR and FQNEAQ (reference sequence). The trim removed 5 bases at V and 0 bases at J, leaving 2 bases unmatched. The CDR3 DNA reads TGTGCCAGCAGCCCTAGCGGGAGGGGCTCTGGGGCCAACGTCCTGACTTTC. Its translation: CASSPSGRGSGANVLTF.

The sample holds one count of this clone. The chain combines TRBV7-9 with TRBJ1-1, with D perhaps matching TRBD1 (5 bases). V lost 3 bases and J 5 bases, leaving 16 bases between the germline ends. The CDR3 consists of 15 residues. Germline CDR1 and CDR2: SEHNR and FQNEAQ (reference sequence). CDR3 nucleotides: TGTGCCAGCAGCTTCCCCGAGGAGGGGCTGACTGAAGCTTTCTTT. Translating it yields CASSFPEEGLTEAFF.

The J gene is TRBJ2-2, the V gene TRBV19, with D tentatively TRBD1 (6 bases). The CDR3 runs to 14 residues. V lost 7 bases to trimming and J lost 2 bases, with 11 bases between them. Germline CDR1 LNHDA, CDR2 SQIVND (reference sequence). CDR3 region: CASTLTGNTGELFF. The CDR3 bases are TGTGCCAGTACCTTGACAGGCAACACCGGGGAGCTGTTTTTT.

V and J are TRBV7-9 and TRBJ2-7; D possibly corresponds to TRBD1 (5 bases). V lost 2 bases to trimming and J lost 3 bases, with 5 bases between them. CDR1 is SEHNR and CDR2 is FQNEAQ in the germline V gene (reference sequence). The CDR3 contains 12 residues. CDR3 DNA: TGTGCCAGCAGCTTACAGGGCTACGAGCAGTACTTC. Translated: CASSLQGYEQYF.

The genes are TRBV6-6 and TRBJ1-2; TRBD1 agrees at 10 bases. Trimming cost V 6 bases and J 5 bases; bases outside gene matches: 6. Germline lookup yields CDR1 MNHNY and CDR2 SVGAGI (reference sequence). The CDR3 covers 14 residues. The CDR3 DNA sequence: TGTGCCAGCAGCCCGGTGGGACAGGGGTATGGCTACACCTTC. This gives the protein CASSPVGQGYGYTF.

CDR3 sequence (DNA): TGTGCCAGCAGTAACCCGGAAACCGGGACTAGCGGCGATACGCAGTATTTT. Its translation: CASSNPETGTSGDTQYF. The gene calls are TRBV25-1 and TRBJ2-3; 11 bases align to TRBD2. Germline loops: CDR1 MGHDK, CDR2 SYGVNS. V lost 5 bases to trimming and J lost 6 bases; unmatched junction nucleotides: 13. The CDR3 is made up of 17 amino acids.

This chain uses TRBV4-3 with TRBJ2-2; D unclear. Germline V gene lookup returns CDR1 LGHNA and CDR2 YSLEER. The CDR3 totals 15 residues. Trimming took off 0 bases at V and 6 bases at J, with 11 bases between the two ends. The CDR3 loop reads CASSQERGWSGELFF. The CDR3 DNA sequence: TGCGCCAGCAGCCAAGAGAGAGGTTGGTCCGGGGAGCTGTTTTTT.

For the CDR3, the DNA is TGTGCCAGTAGGGACAGGGGCAATCAGCCCCAGCATTTT. Its translation is CASRDRGNQPQHF. The gene calls are TRBV19 and TRBJ1-5; 8 bases line up with TRBD1. V dropped 6 bases and J dropped 2; count of bases not matched to a gene: 0. CDR1 is LNHDA and CDR2 is SQIVND in the germline V gene (reference sequence). CDR3 length: 13 residues.

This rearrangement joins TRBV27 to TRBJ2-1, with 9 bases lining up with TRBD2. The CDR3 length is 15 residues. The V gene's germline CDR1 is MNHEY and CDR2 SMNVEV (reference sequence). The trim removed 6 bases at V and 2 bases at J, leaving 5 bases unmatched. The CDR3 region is CASRTSGRAYNEQFF. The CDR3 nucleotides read TGTGCCAGCAGGACTAGCGGTAGGGCCTACAATGAGCAGTTCTTC.

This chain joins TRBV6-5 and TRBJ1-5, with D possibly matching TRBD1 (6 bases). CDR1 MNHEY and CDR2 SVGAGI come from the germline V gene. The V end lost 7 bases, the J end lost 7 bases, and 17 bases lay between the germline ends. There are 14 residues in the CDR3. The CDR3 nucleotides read TGTGCCAGCATGCGAACAGGGAGAGACCAGCCCCAGCATTTT. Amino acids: CASMRTGRDQPQHF.

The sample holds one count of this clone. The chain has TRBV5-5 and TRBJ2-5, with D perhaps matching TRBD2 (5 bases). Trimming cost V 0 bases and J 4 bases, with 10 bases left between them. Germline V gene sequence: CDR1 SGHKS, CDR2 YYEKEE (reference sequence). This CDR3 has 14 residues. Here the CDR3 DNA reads TGTGCCAGCAGCTTGGTCGGTGCGGGAGAGACCCAGTACTTC. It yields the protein CASSLVGAGETQYF.

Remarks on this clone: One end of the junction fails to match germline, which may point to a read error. The CDR3 loop is CAAGIASIAGAVF. CDR3 DNA sequence: TGTGCCGCCGGCATAGCGTCTATAGCGGGAGCGGTCTTC. V usage is TRBV5-4 and J usage is TRBJ2-1; 9 nucleotides align to TRBD2. The CDR3 is made up of 13 amino acids. The germline V gene encodes CDR1 SGHNT and CDR2 YYREEE (reference sequence).

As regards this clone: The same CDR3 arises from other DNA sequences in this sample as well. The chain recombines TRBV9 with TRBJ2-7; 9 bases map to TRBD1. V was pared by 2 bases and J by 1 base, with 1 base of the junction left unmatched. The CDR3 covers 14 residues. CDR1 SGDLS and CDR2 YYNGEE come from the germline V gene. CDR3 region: CASSVTGGSYEQYF. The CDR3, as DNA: TGTGCCAGCAGCGTGACAGGGGGGTCCTACGAGCAGTACTTC.

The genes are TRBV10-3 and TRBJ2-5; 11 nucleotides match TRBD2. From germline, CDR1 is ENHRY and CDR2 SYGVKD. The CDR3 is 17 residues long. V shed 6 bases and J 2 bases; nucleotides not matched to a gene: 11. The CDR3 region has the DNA TGTGCCATCAGCGAGACTAGCGGGATCGACCGGCAAGAGACCCAGTACTTC. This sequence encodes CAISETSGIDRQETQYF.

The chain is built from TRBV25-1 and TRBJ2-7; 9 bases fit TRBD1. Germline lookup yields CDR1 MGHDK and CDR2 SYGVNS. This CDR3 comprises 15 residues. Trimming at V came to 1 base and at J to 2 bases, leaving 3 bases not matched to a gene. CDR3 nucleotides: TGTGCCAGCAGTGAATCTGGGACAGGGACCTACGAGCAGTACTTC. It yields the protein CASSESGTGTYEQYF.

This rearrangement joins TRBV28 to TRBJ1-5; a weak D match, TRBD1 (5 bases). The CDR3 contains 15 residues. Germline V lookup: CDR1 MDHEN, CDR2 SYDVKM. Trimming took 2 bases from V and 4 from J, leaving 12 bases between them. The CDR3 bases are TGTGCCAGCAGTTTAGGGGGGATGGGGAATCAGCCCCAGCATTTT. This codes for CASSLGGMGNQPQHF.

CDR3 residues: CASRSGTGDLLRAFF. DNA for the CDR3: TGCGCCAGCAGGTCAGGGACAGGGGACCTCCTGAGGGCTTTCTTT. The V and J genes are TRBV5-1 and TRBJ1-1, with 10 positions matching TRBD1. In germline, CDR1 is SGHRS, CDR2 YFSETQ. Losses at the gene ends were 5 bases for V and 11 bases for J; bases not matched to a gene: 15. The CDR3 has 15 amino acids.

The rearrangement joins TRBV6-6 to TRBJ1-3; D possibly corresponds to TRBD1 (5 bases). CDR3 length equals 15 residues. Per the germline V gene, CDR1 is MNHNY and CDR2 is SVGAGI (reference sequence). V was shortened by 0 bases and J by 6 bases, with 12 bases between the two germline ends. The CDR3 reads CASSYSSGLPNTIYF. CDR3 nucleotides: TGTGCCAGCAGTTACTCATCAGGGCTCCCAAACACCATATATTTT.

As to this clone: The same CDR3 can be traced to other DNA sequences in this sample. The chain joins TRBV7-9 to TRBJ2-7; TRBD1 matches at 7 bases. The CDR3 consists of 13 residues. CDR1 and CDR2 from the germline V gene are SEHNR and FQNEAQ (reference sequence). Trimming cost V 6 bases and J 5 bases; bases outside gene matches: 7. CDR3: CASSLDRAHEQYF. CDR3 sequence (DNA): TGTGCCAGCAGTCTAGACAGGGCCCACGAGCAGTACTTC.

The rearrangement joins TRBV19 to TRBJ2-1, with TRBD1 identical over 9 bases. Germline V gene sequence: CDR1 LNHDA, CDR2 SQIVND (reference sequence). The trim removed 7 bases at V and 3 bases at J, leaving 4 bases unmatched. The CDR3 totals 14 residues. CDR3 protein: CASNPGQGYNEQFF. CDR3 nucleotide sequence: TGTGCCAGTAATCCGGGACAGGGCTACAATGAGCAGTTCTTC.

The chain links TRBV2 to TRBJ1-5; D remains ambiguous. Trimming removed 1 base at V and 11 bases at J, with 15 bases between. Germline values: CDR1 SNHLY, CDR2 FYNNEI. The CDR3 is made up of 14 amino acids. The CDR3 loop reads CASSEDDYMVTQHF. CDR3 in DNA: TGTGCCAGCAGTGAAGACGACTACATGGTGACCCAGCATTTT.